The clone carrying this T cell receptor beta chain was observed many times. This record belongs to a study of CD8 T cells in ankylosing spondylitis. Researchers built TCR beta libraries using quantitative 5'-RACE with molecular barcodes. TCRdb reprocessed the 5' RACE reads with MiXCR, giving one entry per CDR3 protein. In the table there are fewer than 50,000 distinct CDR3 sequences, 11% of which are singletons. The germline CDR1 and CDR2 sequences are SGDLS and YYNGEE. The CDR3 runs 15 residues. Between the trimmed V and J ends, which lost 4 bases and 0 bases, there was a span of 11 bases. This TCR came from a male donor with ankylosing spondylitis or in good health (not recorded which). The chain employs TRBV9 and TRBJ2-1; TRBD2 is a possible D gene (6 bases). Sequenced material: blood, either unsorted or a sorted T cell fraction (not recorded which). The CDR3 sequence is CASSTSSSSYNEQFF. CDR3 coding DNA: TGTGCCAGCAGCACTAGCAGTAGCTCCTACAATGAGCAGTTCTTC.